This T cell receptor beta chain was sequenced for a study of blood T cell repertoires in COVID-19. Study information: PBMCs, B-cell-depleted T cells, or T cells provided the cDNA or gDNA that made up the material.

CDR3 length: 16 residues. Germline CDR1 and CDR2: SGHRS and YFSETQ. V was pared by 0 bases and J by 3 bases, with 8 bases of the junction left unmatched. This table comes from immunoSEQ multiplex PCR, and its TCRdb copy is limited to in-frame clones, with some not included. The repertoire has approximately 160,000 clones, around 84% of them found once; the top ten carry roughly 18%. The chain is built from TRBV5-1 and TRBJ1-1, with TRBD1 matching 7 bases. Sequenced input: peripheral blood. The TCR was taken from a woman over 75 with acute or convalescent COVID-19. CDR3 region: CASSLEPGGSYTEAFF. The CDR3 nucleotides read TGCGCCAGCAGCTTGGAACCAGGGGGATCGTACACTGAAGCTTTCTTT.